The rows below give T cell receptor beta chains drawn from one sample of a study of CD8+CD57+ T cells in acquired aplastic anemia. TCRdb ran MiXCR on the reads and lists one entry per CDR3 protein. This sample yields 150,000 to 200,000 distinct CDR3 sequences, of which less than 60% are seen a single time; 2.5% to 3.5% belongs to the top ten. The sequenced material came from sorted CD4+, CD8+, or CD8+CD57+ T cells (not recorded which) from PBMCs. Source of these receptors: a human donor with aplastic anemia. The CDR3 runs from the conserved cysteine through the conserved F or W. D genes are given only for firm matches. Expanded clones get a size class; other rows say once, few or many, or leave the size out.

clone size	D gene	V gene	J gene	CDR3 DNA	CDR3 protein
NA	TRBD1	TRBV18	TRBJ2-1	TGTGCCAGCTCACCTACGACAGGGACCTACAATGAGCAGTTCTTC	CASSPTTGTYNEQFF
NA	NA	TRBV18	TRBJ1-2	TGTGCCAGCTCACCCCTTGGGGAGAATGAAAAGTATGGCTACACCTTC	CASSPLGENEKYGYTF
NA	NA	TRBV24-1	TRBJ2-1	TGTGCCACCAGCCCGGGCAGGAGCTCCTACAATGAGCAGTTCTTC	CATSPGRSSYNEQFF
once	NA	TRBV2	TRBJ2-7	TGTGCCAGCAGCAACAGACAGAACTACGAGCAGTACTTC	CASSNRQNYEQYF
NA	TRBD1	TRBV19	TRBJ1-1	TGTGCCAATACCCTGGACAGGGTGAGCACTGAAGCTTTCTTT	CANTLDRVSTEAFF
many	NA	TRBV19	TRBJ2-5	TGTGCCAGTAGTATGGGCAGCCAAGAGACCCAGTACTTC	CASSMGSQETQYF
NA	TRBD1	TRBV28	TRBJ2-7	TGTGCCAGCACCCCGGGACAGGGGGCTCGCGAGCAGTACTTC	CASTPGQGAREQYF
few	NA	TRBV20-1	TRBJ2-3	TGCAGTGCTTCCTGGGGACGGACTCGCACAGATACGCAGTATTTT	CSASWGRTRTDTQYF
NA	NA	TRBV10-3	TRBJ1-2	TGTGCCATCAGTGACCAGGCACAGACAGATGGCTACACCTTC	CAISDQAQTDGYTF
NA	TRBD1	TRBV15	TRBJ2-2	TGTGCCACCAGCAGGCCGGGACAGGGAATTACCGGGGAGCTGTTTTTT	CATSRPGQGITGELFF
NA	NA	TRBV6-5	TRBJ1-5	TGTGCCAGCAGTTCGGACGGTAGCAATCAGCCCCAGCATTTT	CASSSDGSNQPQHF
NA	TRBD1	TRBV4-3	TRBJ1-2	TGCGCCAGCAGCCAAGCGGGACAGGACTATGGCTACACCTTC	CASSQAGQDYGYTF
many	TRBD1	TRBV6-1	TRBJ1-4	TGTGCCAGCAGGAGGACAGGGAGTGAAAAACTGTTTTTT	CASRRTGSEKLFF
many	TRBD2	TRBV7-9	TRBJ2-1	TGTGCCAGCAGCCCCGGGACTAGCGGGACTCGAGTTGATGAGCAGTTCTTC	CASSPGTSGTRVDEQFF
few	NA	TRBV10-2	TRBJ1-5	TGCGCCAGCAGTGAGTCGGAGGGGGGCCAGCCCCAGCATTTT	CASSESEGGQPQHF
NA	NA	TRBV7-9	TRBJ1-6	TGTGCCAGCAGCTTAGCGGTAGCCGGGCTTCCACCCCTCCACTTT	CASSLAVAGLPPLHF
NA	NA	TRBV7-2	TRBJ2-7	TGTGCCAGCAGCTTAAACCTGATGGGCTCCTACGAGCAGTACTTC	CASSLNLMGSYEQYF
NA	NA	TRBV5-1	TRBJ1-2	TGCGCCAGCAGCTTGGGTTCACAGGGCCATGGCTACACCTTC	CASSLGSQGHGYTF
NA	TRBD2	TRBV15	TRBJ2-1	TGTGCCACCGGCAGATTAGCGGGAGAGGAGCAGTTCTTC	CATGRLAGEEQFF
NA	NA	TRBV24-1	TRBJ2-5	TGTGCCAGCAGTTTAAAAGGCTCACAAGAGACCCAGTACTTC	CASSLKGSQETQYF
many	TRBD2	TRBV4-2	TRBJ2-2	TGTGCCAGCAGCACAGGGACTAGCGGGGTGAACACCGGGGAGCTGTTTTTT	CASSTGTSGVNTGELFF
NA	NA	TRBV19	TRBJ2-6	TGTGCCAGTAGGTCCCTGGGGGCCAACGTCCTGACTTTC	CASRSLGANVLTF
many	NA	TRBV7-2	TRBJ1-6	TGTGCCAGCAGTTCCCGGATTAATTCACCCCTCCACTTT	CASSSRINSPLHF
NA	TRBD2	TRBV7-6	TRBJ2-2	TGTGCCAGCAGCCGGGGGGGAACGGGCACCGGGGAGCTGTTTTTT	CASSRGGTGTGELFF
many	TRBD1	TRBV6-1	TRBJ1-2	TGTGCCAGCACCCCCGGGACAGGGTATGGCTACACCTTC	CASTPGTGYGYTF
many	NA	TRBV19	TRBJ1-5	TGTGCCAGTAGGGGGTCGGCTCGACAGCCCCAGCATTTT	CASRGSARQPQHF
many	NA	TRBV11-3	TRBJ2-6	TGTGCCAGCAGCTTAGAACCTTCTGGGGCCAACGTCCTGACTTTC	CASSLEPSGANVLTF
many	TRBD2	TRBV5-1	TRBJ2-1	TGCGCCAGCAGCTTTGTCTCCGGGGAGGGCAATGAGCAGTTCTTC	CASSFVSGEGNEQFF
NA	TRBD1	TRBV9	TRBJ2-5	TGTGCCAGCAGCCTCCCCGGGACAGGGGTAGGAGAGACCCAGTACTTC	CASSLPGTGVGETQYF
many	TRBD1	TRBV4-2	TRBJ1-1	TGTGCCAGCAGCCAAGACAGGGGGCTTACGAACACTGAAGCTTTCTTT	CASSQDRGLTNTEAFF
many	NA	TRBV5-6	TRBJ2-7	TGTGCCAGCAGCTCGGACAGCGTCTACTACGAGCAGTACTTC	CASSSDSVYYEQYF
NA	TRBD1	TRBV19	TRBJ1-1	TGTGCCAGTACCCGAAGAGGGGACAGCCTGAACACTGAAGCTTTCTTT	CASTRRGDSLNTEAFF
NA	TRBD1	TRBV30	TRBJ1-1	TGTGCCTGGACCCGTCAGGGGGGCACTGAAGCTTTCTTT	CAWTRQGGTEAFF
many	NA	TRBV6-5	TRBJ2-7	TGTGCCAGCAGTTACTCGGGCAGGGCTCCCTACGAGCAGTACTTC	CASSYSGRAPYEQYF
few	NA	TRBV2	TRBJ2-7	TGTGCCACCACAGCGGCTGATTCCTACGAGCAGTACTTC	CATTAADSYEQYF
NA	NA	TRBV2	TRBJ2-5	TGTGCCAGCAGTTTTAAGTACGCGACCCAAGAGACCCAGTACTTC	CASSFKYATQETQYF
many	NA	TRBV11-2	TRBJ2-5	TGTGCCAGCAGCCTAGGAGCTAAAGAGACCCAGTACTTC	CASSLGAKETQYF
many	TRBD1	TRBV4-2	TRBJ1-1	TGTGCCAGCAGCCAAGGGGACAGGGGGTACACTGAAGCTTTCTTT	CASSQGDRGYTEAFF
NA	TRBD1	TRBV19	TRBJ2-7	TGTGCCACCCCTAGGGACAGTTACGAGCAGTACTTC	CATPRDSYEQYF
NA	NA	TRBV15	TRBJ1-2	TGTGCCACCAGCAGAGGTGGGACTTATGGCTACACCTTC	CATSRGGTYGYTF
many	TRBD1	TRBV12-5	TRBJ2-5	TGTGCTAGTGGCATAGACAGGGTAGAGACCCAGTACTTC	CASGIDRVETQYF
NA	NA	TRBV3-1	TRBJ1-2	TGTGCCAGCAGCCAAGCAGGGGACAATGGCTACACCTTC	CASSQAGDNGYTF
many	TRBD1	TRBV5-1	TRBJ1-1	TGCGCCAGCAGCTTGGGGGATCAGGGGGCTGGGCTTGAAGCTTTCTTT	CASSLGDQGAGLEAFF
few	NA	TRBV15	TRBJ1-3	TGTGCCACCAGCAGAGAACTTACCGGAAACACCATATATTTT	CATSRELTGNTIYF
many	TRBD1	TRBV7-2	TRBJ1-2	TGTGCCAGCAGCGCGACGACAGGGATCTATGGCTACACCTTC	CASSATTGIYGYTF
NA	TRBD1	TRBV19	TRBJ1-2	TGTGCCAGTAGTATAGTAGGGGGACAGGCCTATGGCTACACCTTC	CASSIVGGQAYGYTF
many	NA	TRBV7-2	TRBJ1-5	TGTGCCAGCAGCTTGAGGTCCACTGGGGGCAATCAGCCCCAGCATTTT	CASSLRSTGGNQPQHF
few	NA	TRBV9	TRBJ2-3	TGTGCCAGCAGCGTAGGTAGGACACGAGCAGATACGCAGTATTTT	CASSVGRTRADTQYF
many	NA	TRBV7-2	TRBJ1-5	TGTGCCAGCAGCTTCAGGGATGGTCAGCCCCAGCATTTT	CASSFRDGQPQHF
NA	TRBD2	TRBV24-1	TRBJ2-2	TGTGCCACCAGTGGTCATAGCGGGAGAGGGAGCACCGGGGAGCTGTTTTTT	CATSGHSGRGSTGELFF
few	NA	TRBV7-3	TRBJ2-1	TGTGCCAGCTCACCCCGGGGTAGCGGCGGGAATGAGCAGTTCTTC	CASSPRGSGGNEQFF
NA	NA	TRBV20-1	TRBJ2-1	TGCAGTGCTAGTCGGCCAGAAAATGAGCAGTTCTTC	CSASRPENEQFF
many	TRBD2	TRBV5-1	TRBJ2-1	TGCGCCAGCAGCTTCACCCTAGCGGGGGGCCCGAATGAGCAGTTCTTC	CASSFTLAGGPNEQFF
NA	TRBD2	TRBV29-1	TRBJ2-1	TGCAGCGTAAGAGGACTAGCGGGTGGGAATGAGCAGTTCTTC	CSVRGLAGGNEQFF
many	TRBD2	TRBV20-1	TRBJ2-7	TGCAGTGCCACCGACGGGGGGTCTACCTACGAGCAGTACTTC	CSATDGGSTYEQYF
few	NA	TRBV5-1	TRBJ2-4	TGCGCCAGCAGCTTGGATTTCGTGTCCAAAAACATTCAGTACTTC	CASSLDFVSKNIQYF
NA	TRBD1	TRBV2	TRBJ1-4	TGTGCCAGCAGGACCGGACAGGTTCCTAATGAAAAACTGTTTTTT	CASRTGQVPNEKLFF